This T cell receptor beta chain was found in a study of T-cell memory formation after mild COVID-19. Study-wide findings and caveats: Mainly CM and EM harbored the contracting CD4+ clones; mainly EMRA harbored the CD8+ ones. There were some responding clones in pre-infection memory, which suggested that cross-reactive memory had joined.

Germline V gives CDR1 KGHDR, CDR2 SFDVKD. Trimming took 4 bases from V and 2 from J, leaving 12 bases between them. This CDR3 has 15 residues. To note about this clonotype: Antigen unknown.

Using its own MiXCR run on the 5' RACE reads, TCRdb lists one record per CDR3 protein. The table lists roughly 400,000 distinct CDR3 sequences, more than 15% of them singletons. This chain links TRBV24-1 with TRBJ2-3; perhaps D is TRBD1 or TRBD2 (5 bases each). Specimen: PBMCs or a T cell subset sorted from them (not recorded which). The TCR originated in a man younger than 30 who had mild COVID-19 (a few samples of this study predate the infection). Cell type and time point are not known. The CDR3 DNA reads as TGTGCCACCAGTGACCCCGGGACGGACACAGATACGCAGTATTTT. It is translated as CATSDPGTDTDTQYF.